This T cell receptor beta chain was recovered during a study of CD8+ T cells in alopecia areata. Study observations and caveats: Clonality exceeded that of normal scalp in lesional scalp, most notably in alopecia totalis/universalis.

Concerning this clone itself: Its antigen remains unknown.

Germline V gene data show CDR1 as GTSNPN and CDR2 as SVGIG (reference sequence). The length of the CDR3 is 11 residues. The V gene end was trimmed by 8 bases and the J gene end by 8 bases; junction bases not matched to a gene: 5. RNA was isolated and reverse transcribed to cDNA, the sequencing template. This table comes from immunoSEQ multiplex PCR, and its TCRdb copy is limited to in-frame clones, with some not included. Of 65,000 to 100,000 clones listed, 51% are singletons. The sample consisted of NKG2D-high CD8+ T cells sorted from blood. This sequence was found in a human donor with alopecia areata. V and J are TRBV30 and TRBJ2-1, with 8 nucleotides matching TRBD2. In DNA, the CDR3 is TGTGCCGGGGTAGCGGGACATGAGCAGTTCTTC. Amino acids: CAGVAGHEQFF. The variable domain in full, with the rest retrieved from reference TRBV30 and TRBJ2-1, is SQTIHQWPATLVQPVGSPLSLECTVEGTSNPNLYWYRQAAGRGLQLLFYSVGIGQISSEVPQNLSASRPQDRQFILSSKKLLLSDSGFYLCAGVAGHEQFFGPGTRLTVL.